This TCR beta chain was identified during a study of cytomegalovirus exposure and HLA in healthy donors. Study context: Researchers found that about 82% of over 350 genotyped donors fell within the Caucasian-associated ancestry cluster.

Germline CDR1 is SEHNR and CDR2 is FQNEAQ (reference sequence). The CDR3 runs to 16 residues. PCR primers comprised 60 Vbeta and 13 Jbeta primers. Assay used: immunoSEQ multiplex PCR; TCRdb lists only in-frame clones, some missing. The table includes around 150,000 clones, under 75% detected once. Study outcomes and limitations: Many donors shared some public TCRs, even though most TCR sequences were rare. Evidence from a later analysis indicated that most CMV-associated TCR beta chains looked HLA-restricted. Presence/absence analyses rested on an assumption that sequencing depth was roughly uniform across donors.

Concerning this clone: Its antigen is not identified.

Sequencing was done on a sample of PBMCs. The V and J genes are TRBV7-9 and TRBJ2-5, with D possibly TRBD1 on 6 matching bases. The J call may be faulty, since TRBJ2-7 better matches the DNA end. This TCR was recovered from a man aged 35-49 years in good health and CMV-seropositive. The CDR3 is CASSPTTGFGTYEQYF. CDR3 in DNA: TGTGCCAGCAGCCCTACAACAGGGTTCGGCACCTACGAGCAGTACTTC.